The entry below describes one TCR beta chain. This entry comes from a study of cytomegalovirus exposure and HLA in healthy donors. The CDR3 has 15 amino acids. Germline lookup yields CDR1 MNHNS and CDR2 SASEGT. Unmatched junction bases numbered 8, after V lost 6 bases and J lost 4 bases. With 60 Vbeta and 13 Jbeta primers, the PCR was carried out. As originally analysed: In a later analysis, of around 80 million unique beta chains, roughly 9.9 million appeared in at least two donors. Some clones are missing from TCRdb's copy, which holds only in-frame ones; the method was immunoSEQ multiplex PCR. V, J and clone size reflect that table, while D and trimming were determined from the DNA. The sample has about 120,000 clones, 75% to 80% seen once.

Material: PBMCs. The rearrangement links TRBV6-1 to TRBJ1-2; TRBD1 agrees at 10 bases. This TCR was recovered from a woman aged 25-40 years in good health and CMV-seropositive. In DNA form, the CDR3 reads TGTGCCAGCAGCCCGACAGGGGGCGGGGGCTATGGCTACACCTTC. It encodes CASSPTGGGGYGYTF.